This T cell receptor beta chain derives from a study of blood T cell repertoires in COVID-19. V lost 1 base and J lost 3; bases outside the gene matches: 1. The CDR3 has 16 residues. In germline, CDR1 is SGHTA, CDR2 FQGNSA. The protocol was immunoSEQ multiplex PCR, while the TCRdb copy is restricted to in-frame clones and leaves out a portion. The table includes some 250,000 clones, approximately 82% detected once. This sequence joins TRBV7-2 and TRBJ1-5; TRBD1 aligns across 12 bases. The receptor was isolated from a woman aged 18-30 years with acute or convalescent COVID-19. The specimen sequenced was peripheral blood. The DNA of the CDR3 is TGTGCCAGCAGCTTAGTGGGACAGGGGGCCAATCAGCCCCAGCATTTT. Translated, it gives CASSLVGQGANQPQHF.